This TCR beta chain was captured in a study of radiotherapy plus CTLA-4 blockade in lung cancer. Whole-study findings and limits: An expansion of tumor-derived TCR clones occurred in blood after radiotherapy plus ipilimumab.

Chemo-refractory metastatic non-small-cell lung cancer patients underwent focal radiation alongside CTLA-4 blockade with ipilimumab. Details on this clone: Its specificity is not known.

Data came from immunoSEQ multiplex PCR; TCRdb stores just in-frame clones and leaves some out. This sample carries approximately 89,000 clones, under 85% of them seen once, and the ten largest clones take about 14%. Per germline, CDR1 KGHSH and CDR2 LQKENI. The V end lost 1 base, the J end lost 3 bases, and 11 bases lay between the germline ends. This CDR3 is built from 15 residues. V usage is TRBV18 and J usage is TRBJ2-3, with D possibly TRBD1 on 7 matching bases. The sequence derives from a human donor with non-small cell lung cancer that progressed on radiotherapy plus ipilimumab. The sample was peripheral blood, taken from a patient treated with radiotherapy plus ipilimumab. CDR3 residues: CASSPQSGGTDTQYF. Here the CDR3 DNA reads TGTGCCAGCTCACCACAGTCAGGGGGGACAGATACGCAGTATTTT.